Below, 22 T cell receptor beta chains from the same sample are listed, as sequenced in a study of blood T cells in healthy people across ages. A J-beta primer mix and a sample-barcoded 5' primer were used in a second PCR of roughly 7 to 12 cycles. TCRdb reprocessed the 5' RACE reads via MiXCR and lists one record per CDR3 protein. The data contain more than 1,400,000 distinct CDR3 sequences, roughly 40% of them singletons. The specimen was blood. These receptors all come from a woman aged 18-30 years in good health.

The rearrangement joins TRBV7-2 to TRBJ2-7; possible D gene TRBD1, 5 bases. This CDR3 is built from 16 residues. Per germline, CDR1 SGHTA and CDR2 FQGNSA. Trimming took 5 bases from V and 3 from J, leaving 20 bases between them. The CDR3 DNA reads TGTGCCAGCAGCCATACAGGACGGACCGATTACTACGAGCAGTACTTC. Residues: CASSHTGRTDYYEQYF.

This clonotype turned up a few times. V usage is TRBV20-1 and J usage is TRBJ2-7; 11 positions match TRBD2. V shed 4 bases, J shed 2 bases, and the junction held 7 bases outside the gene matches. CDR1 and CDR2 from the germline V gene are DFQATT and SNEGSKA (reference sequence). The length of the CDR3 is 15 residues. This CDR3 is CSATPGTSGTYEQYF. DNA of the CDR3: TGCAGTGCTACCCCCGGGACTAGCGGCACCTACGAGCAGTACTTC.

V usage is TRBV3-1 and J usage is TRBJ1-1; TRBD1 might be the D (6 bases). V gave up 3 bases and J gave up 7 bases, with 15 bases separating them. This CDR3 has 14 residues. Germline V gene data show CDR1 as LGHDT and CDR2 as YNNKEL (reference sequence). DNA of the CDR3: TGTGCCAGCAGCCAGGGATTGGGGGCGAGTGAAGCTTTCTTT. Protein sequence: CASSQGLGASEAFF.

This clonotype occurred a few times. The CDR3 here is CASSVQGMAKNIQYF. Written as DNA, the CDR3 is TGTGCCAGCAGTGTACAGGGGATGGCCAAAAACATTCAGTACTTC. J is TRBJ2-4 and V is TRBV28; TRBD1 aligns across 7 bases. CDR3 length equals 15 residues. Losses at the gene ends were 5 bases for V and 1 base for J; bases not matched to a gene: 5. Germline lookup yields CDR1 MDHEN and CDR2 SYDVKM.

This clonotype was recorded a few times. The V and J genes are TRBV6-1 and TRBJ2-3; D gene uncertain. The V and J ends lost 0 bases and 8 bases respectively, with 9 bases between them. Germline values: CDR1 MNHNS, CDR2 SASEGT. CDR3 size: 13 residues. The CDR3 loop is CASSEARLGTQYF. DNA for the CDR3: TGTGCCAGCAGTGAAGCGCGGCTTGGTACGCAGTATTTT.

On this clonotype: A read error may produce the germline difference seen at one junction end. V gene TRBV6-6 combines with J gene TRBJ2-3; D not certain. Germline V gene sequence: CDR1 MNHNY, CDR2 SVGAGI (reference sequence). This CDR3 region has 13 residues. CDR3 loop: CAGSLVSTDTQYF. The CDR3 bases are TGTGCCGGCAGCCTCGTTAGCACAGATACGCAGTATTTT.

The V and J genes are TRBV7-8 and TRBJ1-1; D not certain. V gave up 7 bases and J gave up 4 bases, with 16 bases separating them. CDR3 length equals 14 residues. The V gene's germline CDR1 is SGHVS and CDR2 FQNEAQ. CDR3 in DNA: TGTGCCAGCAACTTTCGTAGTTCGGGCACTGAAGCTTTCTTT. It specifies CASNFRSSGTEAFF.

This clonotype turned up a few times. This chain links TRBV20-1 with TRBJ1-1; 9 positions match TRBD1. CDR1 and CDR2 from the germline V gene are DFQATT and SNEGSKA (reference sequence). The CDR3 is made up of 15 amino acids. V lost 6 bases to trimming and J lost 3 bases; unmatched junction nucleotides: 11. In DNA, the CDR3 is TGCAGTGCCGCCCGGGACAGGGTAATGTACACTGAAGCTTTCTTT. This translates into CSAARDRVMYTEAFF.

This clonotype occurred many times. The CDR3 sequence: CSVEAGTAYGYTF. In DNA, the CDR3 is TGCAGCGTTGAAGCCGGGACAGCATATGGCTACACCTTC. V is TRBV29-1 and J is TRBJ1-2, with 7 positions matching TRBD1. Germline trimming cut 1 base from V and 5 bases from J; bases unmatched to any gene: 4. This CDR3 contains 13 residues. Germline CDR1 and CDR2: SQVTM and ANQGSEA.

A few counts support this clonotype. The rearrangement uses TRBV27 and TRBJ2-1, with 7 bases fitting TRBD2. CDR1 is MNHEY, CDR2 SMNVEV, per germline (reference sequence). The CDR3 has 16 amino acids. V lost 0 bases to trimming and J lost 2 bases; unmatched junction nucleotides: 4. CDR3 nucleotide sequence: TGTGCCAGCAGTTTATCAGGGAGGGCCGCCTACAATGAGCAGTTCTTC. Its protein product is CASSLSGRAAYNEQFF.

This clonotype was seen just once. V usage is TRBV6-5 and J usage is TRBJ1-1, with 7 nucleotides matching TRBD1. The trim removed 0 bases at V and 5 bases at J, leaving 6 bases unmatched. There are 15 residues in the CDR3. Germline V gene lookup returns CDR1 MNHEY and CDR2 SVGAGI. CDR3 nucleotide sequence: TGTGCCAGCAGTTACTCGACAGGGTTGAGGACTGAAGCTTTCTTT. Amino acids: CASSYSTGLRTEAFF.

The chain employs TRBV7-2 and TRBJ1-3, with 8 bases fitting TRBD1. V shed 5 bases and J 9 bases; nucleotides not matched to a gene: 3. Germline CDR1 SGHTA, CDR2 FQGNSA. The CDR3 covers 12 residues. The CDR3 DNA reads TGTGCCAGCAGCCCGGACAGGGTCACCATATATTTT. It codes for CASSPDRVTIYF.

The CDR3 nucleotides are TGTGCCAGCAGGGTTGGTGCGGGGGCTTACAATGAGCAGTTCTTC. This encodes CASRVGAGAYNEQFF. V usage is TRBV7-2 and J usage is TRBJ2-1, with D tentatively TRBD2 (7 bases). The ends were cut back, 6 bases at V and 4 bases at J, with 16 bases in the middle. CDR3 size: 15 residues. Germline CDR1 and CDR2: SGHTA and FQGNSA.

The CDR3 sequence is CASSYWRGSGNTIYF. Here the CDR3 DNA reads TGTGCCAGCAGTTACTGGAGAGGCTCTGGAAACACCATATATTTT. The chain carries TRBV6-2 or TRBV6-3 and TRBJ1-3; no clear D gene. Germline lookup yields CDR1 MNHEY and CDR2 SVGEGT. V shed 1 base and J shed 0 bases, with 7 bases lying between them. The CDR3 is 15 residues long.

There are a few counts of this clonotype. DNA of the CDR3: TGCGCCAGTCGAATTGGGGTCGAGGACTCCTACGAGCAGTACTTC. It translates to CASRIGVEDSYEQYF. The chain links TRBV5-1 to TRBJ2-7; no definite D call. There are 15 residues in the CDR3. The germline CDR1 and CDR2 sequences are SGHRS and YFSETQ. Deletions cut 8 bases from V and 0 bases from J, with 18 bases between.

This clonotype was seen more than once but under ten times. V is TRBV11-2 and J is TRBJ1-2, with D perhaps matching TRBD1 (5 bases). The CDR3 sequence is 15 residues long. Germline V gene data show CDR1 as SGHAT and CDR2 as FQNNGV. V gave up 0 bases and J gave up 7 bases, with 15 bases separating them. The CDR3, as DNA: TGTGCCAGCAGCTTAGATTCCGGGACGTCGGGTGGCTACACCTTC. Protein: CASSLDSGTSGGYTF.

The J gene is TRBJ2-7, the V gene TRBV20-1, with 7 bases aligning to TRBD2. The CDR3 sequence is 18 residues long. The junction had 17 bases not matched to a gene; V was cut back by 0 bases and J by 3 bases. The germline V gene has CDR1 DFQATT and CDR2 SNEGSKA (reference sequence). The CDR3 loop is CSARDFRGWRERDYEQYF. DNA for the CDR3: TGCAGTGCTAGAGATTTTAGGGGATGGCGGGAGAGGGACTACGAGCAGTACTTC.

This chain joins TRBV29-1 and TRBJ1-3; D remains ambiguous. The CDR3 extends over 13 amino acids. The germline gives CDR1 SQVTM, CDR2 ANQGSEA. Trimming cost V 7 bases and J 4 bases, with 14 bases left between them. CDR3 sequence reads: CSAQPSGGNTIYF. The CDR3 region has the DNA TGCAGCGCCCAACCATCGGGGGGAAACACCATATATTTT.

This clonotype was picked up many times. The chain employs TRBV29-1 and TRBJ2-5, with 9 bases lining up with TRBD2. CDR1 is SQVTM, CDR2 ANQGSEA, per germline. With V trimmed by 4 bases and J by 5 bases, 5 bases remained unmatched. This CDR3 is built from 13 residues. CDR3 amino acids: CSVGASGVETQYF. The CDR3 region has the DNA TGCAGCGTTGGGGCTAGCGGGGTGGAGACCCAGTACTTC.

The V gene is TRBV25-1, the J gene TRBJ1-2; 9 nucleotides line up with TRBD1. Germline V gene sequence: CDR1 MGHDK, CDR2 SYGVNS. This CDR3 contains 12 residues. The J segment lost 7 bases and the V segment lost 8 bases, leaving 5 bases of the junction unmatched. This CDR3 reads CASGGQGSGYTF. The CDR3 DNA sequence: TGTGCCAGCGGAGGACAGGGGAGTGGCTACACCTTC.

This clonotype has just a few counts. The rearrangement uses TRBV7-9 and TRBJ2-5; 12 bases match TRBD2. The junction had 8 bases not matched to a gene; V was cut back by 5 bases and J by 7 bases. The CDR3 loop spans 15 amino acids. CDR1 is SEHNR, CDR2 FQNEAQ, per germline (reference sequence). In nucleotides, the CDR3 is TGTGCCAGCAGCGCCCAGACTAGCGGGGGTGGGACCCAGTACTTC. Translated: CASSAQTSGGGTQYF.

This clonotype was seen more than once but under ten times. CDR3 amino acids: CASSAREGETQFF. The CDR3 DNA reads TGTGCCAGCAGCGCCAGGGAAGGAGAGACCCAGTTCTTC. The gene calls are TRBV27 and TRBJ2-1, with a weak D call TRBD1 (5 bases). The CDR3 spans 13 residues. V lost 6 bases to trimming and J lost 13 bases, with 19 bases between them. Germline V lookup: CDR1 MNHEY, CDR2 SMNVEV (reference sequence).